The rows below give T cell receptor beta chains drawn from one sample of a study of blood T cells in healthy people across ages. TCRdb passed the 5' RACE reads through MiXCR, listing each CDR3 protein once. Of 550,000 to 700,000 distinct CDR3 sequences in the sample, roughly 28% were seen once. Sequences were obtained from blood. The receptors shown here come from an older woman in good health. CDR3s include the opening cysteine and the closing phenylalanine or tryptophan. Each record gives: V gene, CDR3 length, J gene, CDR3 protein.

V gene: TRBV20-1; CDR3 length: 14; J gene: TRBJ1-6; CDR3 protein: CSATISGANSPLHF
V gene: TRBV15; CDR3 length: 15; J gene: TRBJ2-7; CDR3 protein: CATSRGMETKGEQYF
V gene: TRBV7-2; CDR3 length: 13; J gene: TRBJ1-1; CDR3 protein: CASRPGGGTEAFF
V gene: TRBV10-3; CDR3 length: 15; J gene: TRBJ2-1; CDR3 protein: CAISEDGRGSNEQFF
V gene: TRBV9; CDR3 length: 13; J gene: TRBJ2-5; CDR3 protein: CASSAGVGETQYF
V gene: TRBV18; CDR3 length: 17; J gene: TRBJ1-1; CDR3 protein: CASSPQGGGSRNAEAFF
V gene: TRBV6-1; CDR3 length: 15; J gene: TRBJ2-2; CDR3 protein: CASRFGTANTGELFF
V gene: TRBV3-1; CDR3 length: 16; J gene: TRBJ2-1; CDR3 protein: CASSQDRGQAYNEQFF
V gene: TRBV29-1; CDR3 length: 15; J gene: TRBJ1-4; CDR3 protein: CSVLDSRTTNEKLFF
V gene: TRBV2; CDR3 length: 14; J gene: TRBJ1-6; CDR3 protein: CASKRVGGSSPLHF
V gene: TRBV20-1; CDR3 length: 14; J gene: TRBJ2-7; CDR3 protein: CSADIGQGSYEQYF
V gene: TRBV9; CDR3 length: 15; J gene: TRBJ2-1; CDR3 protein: CASSPRGGASDEQFF
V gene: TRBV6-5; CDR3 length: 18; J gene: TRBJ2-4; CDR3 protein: CASSYPGTFNTAKNIQYF
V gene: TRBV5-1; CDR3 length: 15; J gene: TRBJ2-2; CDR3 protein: CASKEGARGTGELFF
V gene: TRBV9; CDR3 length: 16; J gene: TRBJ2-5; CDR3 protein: CASSVASGGTQGTQYF
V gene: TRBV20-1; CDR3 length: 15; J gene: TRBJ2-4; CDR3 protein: CSASPSTGAKNIQYF
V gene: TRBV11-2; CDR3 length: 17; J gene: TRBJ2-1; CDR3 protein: CASSLAYRGESYNEQFF
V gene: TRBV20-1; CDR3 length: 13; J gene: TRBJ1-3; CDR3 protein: CSARHSSGNTIYF
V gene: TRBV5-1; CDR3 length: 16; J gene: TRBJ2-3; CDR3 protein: CASSLGPPGGTDTQYF
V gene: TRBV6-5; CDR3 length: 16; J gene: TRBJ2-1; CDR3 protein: CASSYSFETGRNEQFF
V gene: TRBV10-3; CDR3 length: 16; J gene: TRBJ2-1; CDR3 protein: CAISEGPVSSYNEQFF
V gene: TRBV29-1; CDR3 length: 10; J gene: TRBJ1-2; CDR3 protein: CSFGTHGYTF
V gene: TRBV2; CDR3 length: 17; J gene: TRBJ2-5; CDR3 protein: CASTASHRDSRQETQYF
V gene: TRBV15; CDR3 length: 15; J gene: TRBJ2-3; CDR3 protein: CATSRSSGSADTQYF
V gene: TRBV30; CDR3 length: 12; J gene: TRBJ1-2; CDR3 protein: CAWRDLYYGYTF
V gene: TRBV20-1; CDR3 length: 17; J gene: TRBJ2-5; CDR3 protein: CSARPRIPDRESETQYF
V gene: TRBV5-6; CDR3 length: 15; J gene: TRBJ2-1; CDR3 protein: CASTRGPDSYNEQFF
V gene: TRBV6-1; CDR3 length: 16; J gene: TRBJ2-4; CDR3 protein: CASSERGGEAKNIQYF
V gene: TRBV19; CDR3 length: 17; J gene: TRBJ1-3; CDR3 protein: CVSSIDRGQSSGNTIYF
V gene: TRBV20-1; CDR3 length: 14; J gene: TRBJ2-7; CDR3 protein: CSASSRRPLYEQYF
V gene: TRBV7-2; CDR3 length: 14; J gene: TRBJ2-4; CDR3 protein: CASSPHPGMGIQYF
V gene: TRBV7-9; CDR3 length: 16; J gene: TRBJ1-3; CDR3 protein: CASSLDGGGSGNTIYF
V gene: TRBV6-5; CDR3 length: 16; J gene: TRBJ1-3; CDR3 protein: CASSSGTGTSGNTIYF
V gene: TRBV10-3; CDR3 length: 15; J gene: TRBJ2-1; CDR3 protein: CAISEKESSYNEQFF
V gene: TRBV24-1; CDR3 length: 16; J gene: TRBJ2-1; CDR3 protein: CATSDPTSGDYNEQFF
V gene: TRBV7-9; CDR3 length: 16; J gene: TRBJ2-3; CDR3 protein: CASSPPGLAGTDTQYF
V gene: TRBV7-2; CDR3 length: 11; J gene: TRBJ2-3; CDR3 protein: CASTRSLDVAF
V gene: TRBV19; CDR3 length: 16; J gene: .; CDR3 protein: CASSPSGLAGGLVQFF
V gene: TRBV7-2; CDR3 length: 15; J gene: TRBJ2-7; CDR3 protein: CASSSIAGGRYEQYF
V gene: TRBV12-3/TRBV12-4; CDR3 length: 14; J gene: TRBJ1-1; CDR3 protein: CASTSGPPNTEAFF
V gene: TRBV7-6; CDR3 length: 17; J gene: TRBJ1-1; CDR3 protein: CASSPRTGVILGAEAFF
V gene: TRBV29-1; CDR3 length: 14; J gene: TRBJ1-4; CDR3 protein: CSARDIATNEKLFF
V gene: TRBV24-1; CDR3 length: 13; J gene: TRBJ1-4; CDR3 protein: CATSDLFNEKLFF
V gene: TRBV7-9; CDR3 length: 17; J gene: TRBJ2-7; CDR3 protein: CASSLAFSLDTNYEQYF
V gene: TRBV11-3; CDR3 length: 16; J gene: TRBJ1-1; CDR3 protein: CAGSLSPTAMNTEAFF
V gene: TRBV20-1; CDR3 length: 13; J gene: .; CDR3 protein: CSAPLAGGPVQFF